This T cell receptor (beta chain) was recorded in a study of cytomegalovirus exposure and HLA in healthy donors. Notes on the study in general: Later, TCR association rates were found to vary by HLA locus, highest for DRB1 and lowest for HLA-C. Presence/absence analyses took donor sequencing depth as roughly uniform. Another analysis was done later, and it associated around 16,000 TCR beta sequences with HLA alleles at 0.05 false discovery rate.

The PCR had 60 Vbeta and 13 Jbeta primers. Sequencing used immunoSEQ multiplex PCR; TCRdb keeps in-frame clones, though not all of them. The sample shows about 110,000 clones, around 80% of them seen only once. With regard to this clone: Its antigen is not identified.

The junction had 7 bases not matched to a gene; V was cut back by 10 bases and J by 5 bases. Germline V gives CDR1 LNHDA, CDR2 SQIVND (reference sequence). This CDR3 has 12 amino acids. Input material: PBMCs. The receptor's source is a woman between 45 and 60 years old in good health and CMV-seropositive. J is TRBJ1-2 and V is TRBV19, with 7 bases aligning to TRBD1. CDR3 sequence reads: CATRQGGYGYTF. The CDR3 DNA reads TGTGCCACCCGACAGGGAGGATATGGCTACACCTTC.